The present entry profiles one T cell receptor (beta chain) with its context. Its cognate antigen has yet to be identified. No per-base quality is available; no much larger clone lies one base away. For sorting, cells were stained with anti-CD3, anti-CD4, anti-CD8 and a Vbeta20 antibody from the IOTest Beta Mark kit and sorted on a FACSAria III to a purity above 99%. Peripheral blood was collected in sodium heparin tubes, and mononuclear cells were isolated by Ficoll-Paque PLUS density gradient centrifugation. CD4+ Vbeta20+, CD4+ Vbeta20-, and CD8+ T cell fractions were FACS-sorted before TCRbeta deep sequencing. These data originate in a study of somatic mutations in T cells in chronic GVHD (dated by TCRdb to 2018 to 2021). Genomic DNA was isolated and then used for TCRbeta deep sequencing. TCRbeta CDR3 sequencing and initial data processing were performed with the immunoSEQ assay as a commercial service. Under the source paper's analysis protocol: Reads were demultiplexed, adapter and primer sequences were trimmed, similar clones were merged through frequency-ratio clustering, and V, D, J genes were annotated using IMGT. This is the immuneACCESS table as TCRdb keeps it, with only in-frame sequences that have V and J called. A part of the clones is gone; compared with another copy, unresolved V genes explain less than half, and the rest is unexplained. That table supplies the V and J calls and clone size; D and trimming were determined from the DNA. The sample profile shows some 13,000 clones; 78% of them were found once. The top ten clonotypes cover roughly 32% of the sample.

The CDR3 covers 15 residues, taking in both the cysteine and the phenylalanine. The retained sequence is limited to the CDR3, 45 bases, with the frame set at the first base. V and J are trimmed by 0 bases and 4 bases, and the gene matches miss 5 bases of the junction. Looking up the germline V gene (reference sequence) yields CDR1 SEHNR and CDR2 FQNEAQ. Sequenced material: Vbeta20-negative CD4+ T cells from blood. The cell subset or site label here, explained by the study, means: CD4+ T cells sorted as TCR Vbeta20 negative by flow cytometry. This sequence was found in a male patient in his fifties or sixties with chronic graft-versus-host disease. Some T cells present after a transplant may be cells of the graft donor. Here the chain combines TRBV7-9 and TRBJ2-5, and 7 junctional nucleotides match TRBD2. The sequence in DNA is TGTGCCAGCAGCTTAGCGGGAGGGTCGGGAGAGACCCAGTACTTC. Its coded protein is CASSLAGGSGETQYF.